This TCR beta chain was retrieved from a study of blood T cell repertoires in COVID-19. Study-level information: COVID-19 samples collected from the United States, Italy and Spain covered acute and convalescent phases. Sample material is recorded as cDNA or gDNA derived from T cells, B-cell-depleted T cells, or PBMCs.

CDR1 is LNHDA, CDR2 SQIVND, per germline (reference sequence). The CDR3 runs to 17 residues. Trimming took 5 bases from V and 1 from J, leaving 18 bases between them. Source study methods: Estimated nucleated cell counts came from reference gene primer amplification. Sequencing used immunoSEQ multiplex PCR; TCRdb keeps in-frame clones, though not all of them. The DNA gave D and trimming, while V, J and clone size come from that table. The sample has under 150,000 clones, approximately 80% seen once; the top ten hold roughly 2.9%. Source material: peripheral blood. The TCR sequence derives from a woman between 40 and 55 years old with active or convalescent COVID-19. This rearrangement joins TRBV19 to TRBJ1-5, with no clear D. This chain's CDR3 is CASSPLRGTVSNQPQHF. The CDR3 nucleotides read TGTGCCAGTAGTCCTCTTCGAGGCACCGTAAGCAATCAGCCCCAGCATTTT.